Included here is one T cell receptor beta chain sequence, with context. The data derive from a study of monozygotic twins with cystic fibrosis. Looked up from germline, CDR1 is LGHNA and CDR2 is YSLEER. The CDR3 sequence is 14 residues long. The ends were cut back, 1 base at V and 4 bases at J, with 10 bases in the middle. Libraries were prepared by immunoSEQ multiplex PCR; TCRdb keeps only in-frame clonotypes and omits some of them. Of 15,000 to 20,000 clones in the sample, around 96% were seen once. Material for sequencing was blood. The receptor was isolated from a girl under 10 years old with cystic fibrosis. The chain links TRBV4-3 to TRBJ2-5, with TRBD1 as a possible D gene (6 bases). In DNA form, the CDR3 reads TGCGCCAGCAGCCAAGGCACAGGGTTAGAGACCCAGTACTTC. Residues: CASSQGTGLETQYF.